This T cell receptor beta chain was sequenced for a study of cytomegalovirus exposure and HLA in healthy donors. Study-wide results and limits: The study put around 180 TCR beta chains on its list as cytomegalovirus-associated. Rarity held for most TCR sequences, but there were some public TCRs that occurred in many donors.

V was clipped by 6 bases and J by 7 bases, with 9 bases between them. CDR1 is MNHEY, CDR2 SVGAGI, per germline. This CDR3 has 11 residues. Sequencing was performed with immunoSEQ multiplex PCR; in TCRdb, only in-frame clones are kept and a portion is missing. The table includes approximately 270,000 clones, around 85% detected once. With regard to this clone: No antigen is known for it.

Material for sequencing was PBMCs. The TCR was taken from a woman in her late teens or twenties in good health and CMV-seronegative. The gene calls are TRBV6-5 and TRBJ1-2; maybe TRBD1 (6 bases). CDR3 sequence reads: CASSRGGGYTF. The DNA of the CDR3 is TGTGCCAGCAGCCGAGGGGGTGGCTACACCTTC.